Below, 14 T cell receptor beta chains from the same sample are listed, as sequenced in a study of preoperative IRX-2 immunotherapy in early breast cancer. Generated by immunoSEQ multiplex PCR, the TCRdb table keeps only in-frame clones and is missing some. The sample lists more than 25,000 clones, almost 90% occurring once. Treatment denoted: preoperative locoregional IRX-2 cytokine immunotherapy. The specimen was collected from a patient treated with IRX-2 immunotherapy. These receptors were taken from a human donor with breast cancer.

This chain uses TRBV19 with TRBJ2-7, with D tentatively TRBD1 (5 bases). V dropped 5 bases and J dropped 0 bases, with 14 bases sitting between them. Germline loops: CDR1 LNHDA, CDR2 SQIVND (reference sequence). CDR3 length: 15 amino acids. The CDR3 protein is CASSPRQPASYEQYF. CDR3 nucleotide sequence: TGTGCCAGTAGTCCCCGACAGCCAGCCTCCTACGAGCAGTACTTC.

The rearrangement uses TRBV4-3 and TRBJ1-1; 8 bases align to TRBD1. Germline CDR1 LGHNA, CDR2 YSLEER. V lost 7 bases, J lost 0 bases, and 7 bases stayed unmatched. This CDR3 is built from 15 residues. CDR3 sequence reads: CASKSQGAMNTEAFF. CDR3 DNA sequence: TGCGCCAGCAAATCCCAGGGGGCGATGAACACTGAAGCTTTCTTT.

The chain couples TRBV21-1 to TRBJ2-7; the D call of TRBD1 is as the table states it, not checked on the DNA. TRBV21-1 is a pseudogene locus. This CDR3 is 14 amino acids long. The CDR3 region is CASSNGQGSYEQYF. In DNA, the CDR3 is TGTGCCAGCAGCAACGGACAGGGATCCTACGAGCAGTACTTC.

The chain joins TRBV7-9 to TRBJ2-3; D remains unclear. This CDR3 spans 12 amino acids. Trimming cost V 1 base and J 6 bases, with 5 bases left between them. CDR1 is SEHNR and CDR2 is FQNEAQ in the germline V gene (reference sequence). This chain's CDR3 is CASSLVMDTQYF. DNA for the CDR3: TGTGCCAGCAGCTTAGTTATGGATACGCAGTATTTT.

This sequence joins TRBV6-5 and TRBJ2-7, with 9 bases matching TRBD1. V shed 6 bases and J 1 base; nucleotides not matched to a gene: 4. Germline V gene sequence: CDR1 MNHEY, CDR2 SVGAGI. The CDR3 is made up of 14 amino acids. For the CDR3, the DNA is TGTGCCAGCAGCTCGGGACAGGGATCCTACGAGCAGTACTTC. It translates to CASSSGQGSYEQYF.

The chain links TRBV5-4 to TRBJ2-7; 9 nucleotides align to TRBD1. Germline V gene sequence: CDR1 SGHNT, CDR2 YYREEE (reference sequence). The J segment lost 4 bases and the V segment lost 4 bases, leaving 9 bases of the junction unmatched. CDR3 length: 15 amino acids. The CDR3 DNA follows: TGTGCCAGCAGCCCAGGACAGGGGACTCGGTACGAGCAGTACTTC. Protein sequence: CASSPGQGTRYEQYF.

This clone was seen a single time. This sequence joins TRBV6-1 and TRBJ2-1; 7 bases align to TRBD2. This CDR3 has 14 residues. CDR1 and CDR2 from the germline V gene are MNHNS and SASEGT. V lost 10 bases, J lost 5 bases, and 11 bases stayed unmatched. The CDR3 nucleotides are TGTGCCACCACGGGACGGGGGGACCACAATGAGCAGTTCTTC. Protein sequence: CATTGRGDHNEQFF.

As DNA, the CDR3 is TGTGCCAGCAGTCGGGAGCGGGGGGGCGGAGAGACCCAGTACTTC. This codes for CASSRERGGGETQYF. The chain employs TRBV2 and TRBJ2-5, with 10 bases identical to TRBD2. CDR3 length equals 15 residues. CDR1 and CDR2 from the germline V gene are SNHLY and FYNNEI. J gave up 4 bases and V 5 bases, and 7 bases lay outside the gene matches.

The rearrangement links TRBV28 to TRBJ2-3, with 7 positions matching TRBD2. The CDR3 loop spans 16 amino acids. Germline V CDR1 and CDR2: MDHEN, SYDVKM. Trimming took 3 bases from V and 1 from J; bases not matched to a gene: 7. This CDR3 reads CASSFDQRGRTDTQYF. CDR3 DNA: TGTGCCAGCAGTTTCGATCAGCGGGGCCGCACAGATACGCAGTATTTT.

J is TRBJ2-7 and V is TRBV9; D is perhaps TRBD1 (6 bases). The CDR3 sequence is 15 residues long. CDR1 is SGDLS and CDR2 is YYNGEE in the germline V gene. V was cut by 0 bases and J by 4 bases, with 14 bases left in between. CDR3 protein: CASSVGGRGAYEQYF. The CDR3 bases are TGTGCCAGCAGCGTAGGGGGCAGGGGAGCGTACGAGCAGTACTTC.

The genes are TRBV16 and TRBJ1-4, with 9 positions matching TRBD1. Trimming took 0 bases from V and 4 from J; bases not matched to a gene: 0. The CDR3 totals 15 residues. CDR1 KGHSY and CDR2 FQNENV come from the germline V gene. CDR3 amino acids: CASSQSGQGNEKLFF. The CDR3 DNA sequence: TGTGCCAGCAGCCAATCGGGACAGGGTAATGAAAAACTGTTTTTT.

This clone has just one count. The rearrangement joins TRBV18 to TRBJ2-3, with TRBD1 as a possible D gene (5 bases). Trimming cost V 3 bases and J 3 bases, with 10 bases left between them. Germline assignment: CDR1 KGHSH and CDR2 LQKENI. The CDR3 contains 14 residues. CDR3 in amino acids: CASSPVQGTDTQYF. The CDR3 DNA reads TGTGCCAGCTCACCGGTTCAGGGAACAGATACGCAGTATTTT.

The table lists this clone with a count of one. The chain is built from TRBV6-5 and TRBJ1-2; D uncertain. The CDR3 length is 11 residues. The V gene lost 4 bases and the J gene lost 1 base, with 1 base spanning the gap. CDR1 is MNHEY, CDR2 SVGAGI, per germline. The CDR3 reads CASSFNYGYTF. CDR3 DNA: TGTGCCAGCAGTTTTAACTATGGCTACACCTTC.

This rearrangement joins TRBV2 to TRBJ1-3; TRBD1 is a possible D gene (5 bases). The V gene lost 2 bases and the J gene lost 4 bases, with 12 bases spanning the gap. The germline V gene encodes CDR1 SNHLY and CDR2 FYNNEI. There are 15 residues in the CDR3. CDR3 coding DNA: TGTGCCAGCAGTGAAACGGGGGGATCAGGAAACACCATATATTTT. This translates into CASSETGGSGNTIYF.